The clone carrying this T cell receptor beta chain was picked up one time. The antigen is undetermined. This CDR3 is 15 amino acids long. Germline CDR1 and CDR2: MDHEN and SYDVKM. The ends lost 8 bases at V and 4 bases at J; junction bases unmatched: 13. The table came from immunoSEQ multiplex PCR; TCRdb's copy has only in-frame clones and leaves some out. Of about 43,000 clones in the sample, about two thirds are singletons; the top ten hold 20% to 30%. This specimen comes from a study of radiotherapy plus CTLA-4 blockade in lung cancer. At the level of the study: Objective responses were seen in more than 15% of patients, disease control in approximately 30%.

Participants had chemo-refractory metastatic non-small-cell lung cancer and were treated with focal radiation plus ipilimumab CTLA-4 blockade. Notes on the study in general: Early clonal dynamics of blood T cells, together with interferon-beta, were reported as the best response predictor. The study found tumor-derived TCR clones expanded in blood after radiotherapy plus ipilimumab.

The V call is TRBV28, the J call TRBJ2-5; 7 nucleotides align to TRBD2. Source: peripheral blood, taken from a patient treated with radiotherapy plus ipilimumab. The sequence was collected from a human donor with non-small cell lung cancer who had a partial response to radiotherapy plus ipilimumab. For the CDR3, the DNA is TGTGCCAGCCTAGCGAGTGCGGGAGAAGGAGAGACCCAGTACTTC. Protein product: CASLASAGEGETQYF.